A selection of T cell receptor beta chains follows, all from one sample in a study of CD8+ T cells in alopecia areata. Method: immunoSEQ multiplex PCR; TCRdb's copy keeps in-frame clones and lacks some. Of about 100,000 clones in the sample, 60% were seen once. The sample in question was CD8+ T cells sorted from blood, obtained at approximately week 60, from a patient treated with tofacitinib. The source of these receptors is a human donor with alopecia areata. Each CDR3 is given with its conserved first and last residue. The D gene is left open where the match is weak. Clone sizes are given selectively: once, few, many, or a class where the clone is expanded.

TRBV4-1	TRBJ1-5	.	.	TGCGCCAGCAGCCAAGATTATAGCAATCAGCCCCAGCATTTT	CASSQDYSNQPQHF
TRBV19	TRBJ1-6	few	TRBD1	TGTGCCAGTAGTCTCCAGGGGGCGCGAAATTCACCCCTCCACTTT	CASSLQGARNSPLHF
TRBV29-1	TRBJ1-2	few	.	TGCAGCGTTAACAGGGCAGATGGCTACACCTTC	CSVNRADGYTF
TRBV5-1	TRBJ2-7	.	TRBD1	TGCGCCAGCAGCTGGTACCGGGACAGGAGCTACGAGCAGTACTTC	CASSWYRDRSYEQYF
TRBV7-6	TRBJ1-6	.	.	TGTGCCAGCAGCTTACTCAGCCCGACCCGGGACCGAGATAATTCACCCCTCCACTTT	CASSLLSPTRDRDNSPLHF
TRBV11-2	TRBJ2-7	.	TRBD2	TGTGCCAGCAGCTTTGGGACTAGCGGATACGAGCAGTACTTC	CASSFGTSGYEQYF
TRBV19	TRBJ1-2	.	.	TGTGCCAGTAGCGGGACGTGGGGCTACACCTTC	CASSGTWGYTF
TRBV30	TRBJ1-1	.	.	TGTGCCTGGATCCTTGTGACTGAAGCTTTCTTT	CAWILVTEAFF
TRBV6-5	TRBJ1-5	.	.	TGTGCCAGCAGTTACGGGGCCTCTGGTCAGCCCCAGCATTTT	CASSYGASGQPQHF
TRBV19	TRBJ2-7	few	TRBD1	TGTGCCAGTAGGGAGACCAGACAGGGGGTCTACGAGCAGTACTTC	CASRETRQGVYEQYF
TRBV13	TRBJ1-4	.	.	TGTGCCAGCTCCGACGGACGGGCCGAAAAACTGTTTTTT	CASSDGRAEKLFF
TRBV2	TRBJ2-3	.	TRBD2	TGTGCCAGCAGCCTTCCGATGGCGGGGGAGAGCACAGATACGCAGTATTTT	CASSLPMAGESTDTQYF
TRBV10-3	TRBJ2-7	.	.	TGTGCCATCAGTGACCGCCAGAGCTACGAGCAGTACTTC	CAISDRQSYEQYF
TRBV6-5	TRBJ2-2	few	.	TGTGCCAGCAGCCCTAACACTAACACCGGGGAGCTGTTTTTT	CASSPNTNTGELFF
TRBV7-8	TRBJ1-5	.	.	TGTGCCAGCAGCCAAAGCAACGTAGATAATCAGCCCCAGCATTTT	CASSQSNVDNQPQHF
TRBV7-8	TRBJ1-5	.	.	TGTGCCAGCACCCAATTGGGGGGTCGTGGCAATCAGCCCCAGCATTTT	CASTQLGGRGNQPQHF
TRBV7-9	TRBJ1-1	.	.	TGTGCCAGCAGCTTAGTTTCCTCAGGGAGGAATAGTGAAGCTTTCTTT	CASSLVSSGRNSEAFF
TRBV5-1	TRBJ2-1	.	.	TGCGCCAGCAGCTTGGACCGGGACACCTCCTACAATGAGCAGTTCTTC	CASSLDRDTSYNEQFF
TRBV5-1	TRBJ1-2	.	TRBD1	TGCGCCAGCAGCTTGGACAGGGGGCGCGGTTATGGCTACACCTTC	CASSLDRGRGYGYTF
TRBV5-1	TRBJ2-1	.	.	TGCGCCAGCAGCTTGGCGGTCAATGAGCAGTTCTTC	CASSLAVNEQFF
TRBV5-1	TRBJ2-7	few	.	TGCGCCAGCAGCTTGGACAAGGCCTACGAGCAGTACTTC	CASSLDKAYEQYF
TRBV2	TRBJ2-3	.	.	TGTGCCAGCAGGGGGGGGCGAACTAGCACAGATACGCAGTATTTT	CASRGGRTSTDTQYF
TRBV5-6	TRBJ2-7	.	.	TGTGCCAGCAGCTTGACCGCCTACGAGCAGTACTTC	CASSLTAYEQYF
TRBV27	TRBJ1-2	few	.	TGTGCCAGCAGCACAGCGGTTATGCGGGGGCATCTCTATGGCTACACCTTC	CASSTAVMRGHLYGYTF
TRBV4-1	TRBJ1-2	.	.	TGCGCCAGCAGCCAGGCTTCAGGCGGCTACACCTTC	CASSQASGGYTF